These T cell receptor beta chains were read from a single sample in a study of T cell responses to AZD1222 COVID-19 vaccine. This table comes from immunoSEQ multiplex PCR, and its TCRdb copy is limited to in-frame clones, with some not included. The table has more than 65,000 clones, about nine tenths seen once. The specimen comprised peripheral blood, sampled on day 0 of AZD1222 vaccination. Receptor source: an adult in good health. Each CDR3 is given with its conserved first and last residue. The order of the fields is V gene, J gene, CDR3 protein.

TRBV28	TRBJ2-6	CASLGWASGANVLTF
TRBV25-1	TRBJ2-1	CASIDSGTSGGNEQFF
TRBV5-4	TRBJ2-3	CASSLVQGADTQYF
TRBV6-5	TRBJ1-5	CASSSSGTANQPQHF
TRBV3-1/TRBV3-2	TRBJ2-5	CASSLGTSGVETQYF
TRBV5-1	TRBJ2-2	CASNQQGAGELFF
TRBV18	TRBJ2-7	CASSPRGARSHEQYF
TRBV18	TRBJ1-6	CASSPTPGQGANSPLHF
TRBV6-5	TRBJ1-4	CASSQLETNEKLFF
TRBV7-2	TRBJ2-5	CASSLGRERGWYQETQYF
TRBV27	TRBJ2-1	CASSWGWNEQFF
TRBV6-5	TRBJ2-3	CASRISTGFPDTQYF
TRBV19	TRBJ1-5	CASSLLQGAGQPQHF
TRBV27	TRBJ1-6	CASSYQGLPNSPLHF
TRBV9	TRBJ2-2	CASAREFGELFF
TRBV24-1	TRBJ2-3	CATSDSIRDRGTDTQYF
TRBV24-1	TRBJ2-3	CATRSASTDTQYF
TRBV7-3	TRBJ2-6	CASSFTGSSGANVLTF
TRBV28	TRBJ1-2	CASSLSTGGGYGYTF
TRBV13	TRBJ1-3	CASSLVGGPGNTIYF
TRBV15	TRBJ1-2	CATSRVGGNYGYTF
TRBV19	TRBJ1-5	CASSIDGNNQPQHF
TRBV27	TRBJ2-2	CASRGRGTGELFF
TRBV27	TRBJ1-2	CASSSGGIANYGYTF
TRBV28	TRBJ2-6	CASGTSGANVLTF
TRBV15	TRBJ2-1	CATSRVLGGSEQFF
TRBV18	TRBJ2-1	CASSLILYNEQFF
TRBV27	TRBJ1-2	CASSLSWTGGYGYTF
TRBV3-1/TRBV3-2	TRBJ1-5	CASSQGGDQPQHF
TRBV19	TRBJ1-2	CASRTRQGSGSAGYTF
TRBV28	TRBJ1-2	CASTNEGLANYGYTF
TRBV28	TRBJ2-7	CASSLPAWQPTPVGSYEQYF
TRBV6-5	TRBJ1-1	CASSRSTGNTEAFF
TRBV9	TRBJ2-1	CASSVGTSPLYNEQFF
TRBV19	TRBJ1-5	CASRQGGGNQPQHF
TRBV6-5	TRBJ2-7	CASSYSGGRGDYEQYF
TRBV11-3	TRBJ2-3	CASSSGTSGRSTDTQYF
TRBV29-1	TRBJ1-1	CSVEVPGRHTEAFF
TRBV19	TRBJ2-4	CASSIGGVNIQYF
TRBV3-1/TRBV3-2	TRBJ1-5	CASSSGQLNQPQHF
TRBV6-5	TRBJ1-6	CASSYSDAGANSPLHF
TRBV30	TRBJ2-5	CAWRVAGSMQTQYF
TRBV18	TRBJ1-1	CASTVDRTRMNTEAFF
TRBV24-1	TRBJ2-5	CATSDGHPRETQYF
TRBV4-2	TRBJ2-5	CASSQVPGQGQETQYF
TRBV28	TRBJ2-7	CASSSPGSSYEQYF
TRBV6-1	TRBJ1-2	CASSESIGFQYGYTF
TRBV16	TRBJ1-2	CASSQWSGNYGYTF
TRBV19	TRBJ1-3	CASSTQTGTSGNTIYF
TRBV18	TRBJ2-7	CASSPERIVEQYF
TRBV7-2	TRBJ2-1	CASSPQQREKASYNEQFF
TRBV6-5	TRBJ1-1	CASTRQGGNTEAFF
TRBV6-2/TRBV6-3	TRBJ1-5	CASSPNTGAGQPQHF
TRBV19	TRBJ1-6	CASSIARNNSPLHF
TRBV11-2	TRBJ1-5	CASSSTGYVSQPQHF
TRBV6-5	TRBJ2-5	CASNLRQQETQYF
TRBV20-1	TRBJ1-5	CSASGGTQPQHF
TRBV3-1/TRBV3-2	TRBJ1-3	CASSQDYGNTIYF
TRBV4-1	TRBJ1-1	CASSRQGDTEAFF